This is a list of T cell receptor beta chains from one sample in a study of beta chain features in type 1 diabetes. This table comes from immunoSEQ multiplex PCR, and its TCRdb copy is limited to in-frame clones, with some not included. This table holds under 300,000 clones, about 14% found once. Sequencing was performed on naive CD4+ T cells from blood. The receptors derive from a young man with type 1 diabetes. Each CDR3 is given without its conserved first and last residue.

V	J	CDR3
TRBV11-2	TRBJ2-1	ASRRIRGPYNEQF
TRBV30	TRBJ2-1	ALRLAGDNNEQF
TRBV11-2	TRBJ2-3	ASSLNLASTDTQY
TRBV6-6	TRBJ2-7	ASSYEAGGEY
TRBV27	TRBJ2-3	ASSPWGSGSPTDTQY
TRBV5-1	TRBJ2-5	ASSRQGQETQY
TRBV25-1	TRBJ1-1	ASSDSRGGDTEAF
TRBV4-2	TRBJ2-5	ASSQALAGGSGETQY
TRBV30	TRBJ1-1	AWTPGQANTEAF
TRBV18	TRBJ1-1	ASSPTMDTEAF
TRBV2	TRBJ2-5	ASRGLAGGTAQY
TRBV23-1	TRBJ1-2	ASSQSRGDGYT
TRBV28	TRBJ1-2	ASRGLPTEGYGYT
TRBV27	TRBJ2-5	ASSLVGQVTQETQY
TRBV5-6	TRBJ2-1	ASSSTGGYYNEQF
TRBV19	TRBJ1-5	ASSIETPWGDQPQH
TRBV4-2	TRBJ2-3	ASSPYITSGGTDTQY
TRBV7-2	TRBJ2-3	ASSLQAGGRDTQY
TRBV11-3	TRBJ1-2	ASEGPNNYGYT
TRBV4-2	TRBJ2-2	ASSQDLNEGAGELF
TRBV6-5	TRBJ1-2	ASSLDSYGYT